The 20 T cell receptor beta chains listed next were all sequenced from one sample in a study of cytotoxic CD8 clonotypes in ibrutinib-treated CLL. Method: immunoSEQ multiplex PCR; TCRdb's copy keeps in-frame clones and lacks some. Of roughly 190,000 clones listed, over 60% are singletons. The sequenced sample was PBMCs, obtained after 24 months of ibrutinib treatment. The receptor set was obtained from a human donor with chronic lymphocytic leukemia.

V is TRBV2 and J is TRBJ2-7, with 10 positions matching TRBD1. This CDR3 has 16 amino acids. The V and J ends lost 5 bases and 5 bases, in that order; junction bases with no gene match: 12. Germline V gives CDR1 SNHLY, CDR2 FYNNEI. CDR3 loop: CASSIQGTGVLDEQYF. In nucleotides, the CDR3 is TGTGCCAGCAGTATCCAGGGGACAGGGGTTCTCGACGAGCAGTACTTC.

V is TRBV6-6 and J is TRBJ2-5, with D tentatively TRBD2 (6 bases). Germline V gene lookup returns CDR1 MNHNY and CDR2 SVGAGI (reference sequence). Trimming left V 0 bases short and J 2 bases short, with 7 bases between. CDR3 length: 14 amino acids. In nucleotides, the CDR3 is TGTGCCAGCAGTTACTCAAGCGGGCAAGAGACCCAGTACTTC. Residues: CASSYSSGQETQYF.

CDR3 DNA: TGTGCCGTCGAACAGGGGGCAGGCTATGGCTACACCTTC. Amino acid sequence: CAVEQGAGYGYTF. The chain has TRBV10-3 and TRBJ1-2; 9 nucleotides match TRBD1. The trim removed 11 bases at V and 4 bases at J, leaving 8 bases unmatched. The CDR3 is made up of 13 amino acids. CDR1 ENHRY and CDR2 SYGVKD come from the germline V gene.

The CDR3 loop is CASSLEKSGISQDEQYF. CDR3 coding DNA: TGCGCCAGCAGCTTAGAAAAATCGGGTATATCCCAGGACGAGCAGTACTTC. The rearrangement uses TRBV5-1 and TRBJ2-7; D not certain. Germline V gene sequence: CDR1 SGHRS, CDR2 YFSETQ. This CDR3 contains 17 residues. V dropped 2 bases and J dropped 5 bases, with 23 bases sitting between them.

This clone was counted at least ten times. The rearrangement joins TRBV20-1 to TRBJ1-1, with no clear D. There are 11 residues in the CDR3. Germline lookup yields CDR1 DFQATT and CDR2 SNEGSKA (reference sequence). Trimming removed 1 base from V and 11 bases from J, with 11 bases in between. CDR3 bases: TGCAGTGCTAGAGTGGCGGCGGAGGCTTTCTTT. Residues: CSARVAAEAFF.

The chain has TRBV27 and TRBJ1-2; TRBD1 matches 7 bases. The germline V gene encodes CDR1 MNHEY and CDR2 SMNVEV (reference sequence). This CDR3 has 15 amino acids. Trimming at V came to 2 bases and at J to 10 bases, leaving 13 bases not matched to a gene. This CDR3 reads CASSLESTGVLSYTF. The CDR3 nucleotides read TGTGCCAGCAGTTTAGAGTCTACAGGGGTTCTCTCCTACACCTTC.

The rearrangement joins TRBV11-3 to TRBJ2-1; TRBD2 might be the D (6 bases). The V and J ends lost 1 base and 7 bases respectively, with 20 bases between them. From germline, CDR1 is SGHNT and CDR2 YENEEA. CDR3 length: 17 residues. The CDR3 DNA is TGTGCCAGCAGCTTAGTTCGGGACTCAGTTACCGAAAATGAGCAGTTCTTC. Residues: CASSLVRDSVTENEQFF.

In its sample, this clone was seen once. In DNA form, the CDR3 reads TGTGCCAGCAGCCGAAGGGATGAGCAGTTCTTC. It is translated as CASSRRDEQFF. The V and J genes are TRBV5-4 and TRBJ2-1; D uncertain. In germline, CDR1 is SGHNT, CDR2 YYREEE (reference sequence). This CDR3 is built from 11 residues. Trimming took off 4 bases at V and 8 bases at J, with 7 bases between the two ends.

The genes are TRBV7-9 and TRBJ2-5; D gene ambiguous. Germline V gives CDR1 SEHNR, CDR2 FQNEAQ (reference sequence). V lost 5 bases and J 12 bases, leaving 16 bases between the germline ends. This CDR3 spans 12 amino acids. CDR3 sequence reads: CASSIRADGKYF. CDR3 nucleotide sequence: TGTGCCAGCAGCATAAGGGCTGACGGAAAGTACTTC. The entire variable domain, with the rest obtained from reference TRBV7-9 and TRBJ2-5, is as follows: DTGVSQNPRHKITKRGQNVTFRCDPISEHNRLYWYRQTLGQGPEFLTYFQNEAQLEKSRLLSDRFSAERPKGSFSTLEIQRTEQGDSAMYLCASSIRADGKYFGPGTRLLVL.

The chain carries TRBV7-9 and TRBJ2-1; 7 positions match TRBD2. The trim removed 4 bases at V and 2 bases at J, leaving 8 bases unmatched. Looked up from germline, CDR1 is SEHNR and CDR2 is FQNEAQ (reference sequence). The CDR3 has 16 amino acids. CDR3 coding DNA: TGTGCCAGCAGCTCCTCTAGCGGCCTAACCTACAATGAGCAGTTCTTC. Translation: CASSSSSGLTYNEQFF.

The chain employs TRBV2 and TRBJ2-6; D uncertain. Trimming cost V 6 bases and J 1 base, with 7 bases left between them. This CDR3 spans 14 amino acids. The germline V gene has CDR1 SNHLY and CDR2 FYNNEI. CDR3 loop: CASSPRSGANVLTF. The CDR3 DNA sequence: TGTGCCAGCAGCCCTAGGTCTGGGGCCAACGTCCTGACTTTC.

The V call is TRBV5-1, the J call TRBJ1-1, with 9 positions matching TRBD1. V lost 3 bases and J lost 5; bases outside the gene matches: 11. The length of the CDR3 is 16 residues. Germline loops: CDR1 SGHRS, CDR2 YFSETQ. This chain's CDR3 is CASSWGLGQGNTEAFF. The DNA of the CDR3 is TGCGCCAGCAGCTGGGGATTGGGACAGGGAAATACTGAAGCTTTCTTT.

The V call is TRBV6-5, the J call TRBJ1-5, with D uncertain. Germline values: CDR1 MNHEY, CDR2 SVGAGI. This CDR3 comprises 15 residues. Trimming removed 4 bases from V and 1 base from J, with 11 bases in between. CDR3 region: CASSWAQGSNQPQHF. The CDR3 region has the DNA TGTGCCAGCAGTTGGGCTCAAGGAAGCAATCAGCCCCAGCATTTT.

This clone was recorded a few times. This chain uses TRBV7-6 with TRBJ1-5; a possible D gene is TRBD1 (5 bases). The germline V gene encodes CDR1 SGHVS and CDR2 FNYEAQ. V was trimmed by 5 bases and J by 2 bases, leaving 16 bases between them. CDR3 length: 16 residues. The CDR3 loop is CASSEGWGFGNQPQHF. The CDR3 nucleotides read TGTGCCAGCAGCGAGGGGTGGGGTTTTGGCAATCAGCCCCAGCATTTT.

This clone has a handful of counts. The chain is built from TRBV4-2 and TRBJ2-2; 8 bases match TRBD2. The V segment lost 0 bases and the J segment 2 bases; nucleotides outside the gene matches: 2. The CDR3 length is 16 residues. Germline-derived CDR1 and CDR2 are LGHNA and YNFKEQ. As DNA, the CDR3 is TGTGCCAGCAGCCAAGAGGTAGCGGGAAACACCGGGGAGCTGTTTTTT. This sequence encodes CASSQEVAGNTGELFF.

The chain carries TRBV6-5 and TRBJ2-7, with D possibly TRBD2 on 5 matching bases. The germline CDR1 and CDR2 sequences are MNHEY and SVGAGI. This CDR3 has 12 amino acids. The V and J ends lost 10 bases and 2 bases respectively, with 12 bases between them. In DNA form, the CDR3 reads TGTGCCACTGGACTGAACACCTACGAGCAGTACTTC. Amino acids: CATGLNTYEQYF.

The chain links TRBV9 to TRBJ2-3; the match to TRBD2 covers 7 bases. This CDR3 is built from 15 residues. J lost 5 bases, V lost 2 bases, and 8 bases had no gene match. CDR1 is SGDLS and CDR2 is YYNGEE in the germline V gene. CDR3 bases: TGTGCCAGCAGCGTTATCCGGGGGGAAGAAGATACGCAGTATTTT. Its protein product is CASSVIRGEEDTQYF. Together with reference TRBV9 and TRBJ2-3, the CDR3 gives the full variable domain: DSGVTQTPKHLITATGQRVTLRCSPRSGDLSVYWYQQSLDQGLQFLIQYYNGEERAKGNILERFSAQQFPDLHSELNLSSLELGDSALYFCASSVIRGEEDTQYFGPGTRLTVL.

The genes are TRBV30 and TRBJ1-3, with D unclear. The CDR3 consists of 13 residues. Trimming stripped 3 bases from V and 0 bases from J, with 6 bases between. Germline V gene data show CDR1 as GTSNPN and CDR2 as SVGIG (reference sequence). The DNA for the CDR3 is TGTGCCTGGAGGCATCTCTCTGGAAACACCATATATTTT. It codes for CAWRHLSGNTIYF.

This chain joins TRBV7-2 and TRBJ2-1; possibly TRBD1 for D (6 bases). The V end was cut by 8 bases, the J end by 2 bases, with 16 bases between. The germline gives CDR1 SGHTA, CDR2 FQGNSA. There are 15 residues in the CDR3. CDR3 in DNA: TGTGCCAGCCAACTCTGGGACACCACCTACAATGAGCAGTTCTTC. Protein product: CASQLWDTTYNEQFF.

The J gene is TRBJ2-1, the V gene TRBV2, with D possibly TRBD1 on 6 matching bases. In germline, CDR1 is SNHLY, CDR2 FYNNEI. This CDR3 is built from 16 residues. The V gene lost 6 bases and the J gene lost 3 bases, with 18 bases spanning the gap. In nucleotides, the CDR3 is TGTGCCAGCAGGAGGACAGCTTTCGAGGGCTACAATGAGCAGTTCTTC. Translating it yields CASRRTAFEGYNEQFF.